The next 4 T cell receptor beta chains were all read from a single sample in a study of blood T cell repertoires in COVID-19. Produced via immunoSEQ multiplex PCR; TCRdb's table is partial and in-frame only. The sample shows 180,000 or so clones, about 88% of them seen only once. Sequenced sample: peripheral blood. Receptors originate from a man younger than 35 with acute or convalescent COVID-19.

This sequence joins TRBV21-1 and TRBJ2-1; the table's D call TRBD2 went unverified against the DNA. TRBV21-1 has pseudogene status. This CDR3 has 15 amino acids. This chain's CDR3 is CASPARGPKYNEQFF. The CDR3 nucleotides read TGTGCCAGCCCTGCGCGGGGACCAAAATACAATGAGCAGTTCTTC.

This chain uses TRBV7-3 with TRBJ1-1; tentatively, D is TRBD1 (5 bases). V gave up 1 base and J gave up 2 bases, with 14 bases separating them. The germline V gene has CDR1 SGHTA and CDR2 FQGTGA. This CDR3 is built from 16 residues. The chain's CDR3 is CASSLNSGGTNTEAFF. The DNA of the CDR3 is TGTGCCAGCAGCTTAAATTCCGGGGGTACAAACACTGAAGCTTTCTTT.

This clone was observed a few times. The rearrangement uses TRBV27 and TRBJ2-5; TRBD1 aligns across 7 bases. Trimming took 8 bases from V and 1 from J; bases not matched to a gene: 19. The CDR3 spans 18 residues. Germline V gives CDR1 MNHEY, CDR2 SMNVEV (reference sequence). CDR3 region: CASSLLGMDRNIQETQYF. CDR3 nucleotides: TGTGCCAGCTCTCTGTTGGGGATGGACAGGAACATCCAAGAGACCCAGTACTTC.

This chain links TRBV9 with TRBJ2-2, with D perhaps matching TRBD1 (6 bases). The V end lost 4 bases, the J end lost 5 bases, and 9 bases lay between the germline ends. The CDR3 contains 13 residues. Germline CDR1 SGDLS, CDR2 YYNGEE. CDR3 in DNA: TGTGCCAGCAGCTTTACAGGGACCGGGGAGCTGTTTTTT. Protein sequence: CASSFTGTGELFF.